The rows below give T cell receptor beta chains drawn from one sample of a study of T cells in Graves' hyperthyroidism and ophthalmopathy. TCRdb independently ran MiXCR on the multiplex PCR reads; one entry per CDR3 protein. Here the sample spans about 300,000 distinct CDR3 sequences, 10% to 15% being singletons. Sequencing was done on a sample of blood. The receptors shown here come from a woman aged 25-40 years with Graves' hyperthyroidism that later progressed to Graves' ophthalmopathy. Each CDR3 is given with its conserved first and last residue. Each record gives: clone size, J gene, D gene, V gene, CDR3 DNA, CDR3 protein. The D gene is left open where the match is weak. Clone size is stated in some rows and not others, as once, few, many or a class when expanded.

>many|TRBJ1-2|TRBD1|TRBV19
TGTGCCAGTAGTATCCCTCAACAGGGGCTGTTTGGCTATGGCTACACCTTC
CASSIPQQGLFGYGYTF
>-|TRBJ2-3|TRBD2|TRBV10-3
TGTGCCACTCGGACTAGCGGGAGGCAAGATACGCAGTATTTT
CATRTSGRQDTQYF
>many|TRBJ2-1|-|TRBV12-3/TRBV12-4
TGTGCCAGCAGTTTGGCCGCCGGAAACAATGAGCAGTTCTTC
CASSLAAGNNEQFF
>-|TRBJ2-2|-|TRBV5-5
TGTGCCAGCAGCTTGCCAGTCGCGAACACCGGGGAGCTGTTTTTT
CASSLPVANTGELFF
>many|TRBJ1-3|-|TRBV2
TGTGCCAGCAGTGAAGACACCTCCTCTGGAAACACCATATATTTT
CASSEDTSSGNTIYF
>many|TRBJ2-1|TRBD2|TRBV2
TGTGCCAGCAGAACCTTAGCGGGAGCTTACAATGAGCAGTTCTTC
CASRTLAGAYNEQFF
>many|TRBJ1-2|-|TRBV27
TGTGCCAGCAGTTTTAGGGACGGTCTGGTTAGGGACTATGGCTACACCTTC
CASSFRDGLVRDYGYTF
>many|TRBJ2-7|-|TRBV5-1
TGCGCCAGCAGCCCTGAGTGGGGGCACGAGCAGTACTTC
CASSPEWGHEQYF
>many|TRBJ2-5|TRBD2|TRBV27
TGTGCCAGCAGTTCCACGACTAGCGGCGGGAACACTCGAGAGACCCAGTACTTC
CASSSTTSGGNTRETQYF
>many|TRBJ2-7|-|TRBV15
TGTGCCACCAGCAGAGATCTGATGGGGGCCTACGAGCAGTACTTC
CATSRDLMGAYEQYF
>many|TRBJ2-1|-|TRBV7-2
TGTGCCAGCAGCGACCTGTTTCGCGGTGAGCAGTTCTTC
CASSDLFRGEQFF
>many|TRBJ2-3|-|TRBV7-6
TGTGCCAGCAGCTCCCGCCAAGGCCTAGCCAGTGATACGCAGTATTTT
CASSSRQGLASDTQYF
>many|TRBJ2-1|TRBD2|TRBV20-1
TGCAGTGCTGAAACGTTAAGCGGGACCTTTATAGATGAGCAGTTCTTC
CSAETLSGTFIDEQFF
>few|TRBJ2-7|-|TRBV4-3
TGCGCCAGCAGCCAAGGGGACTCTTACTCCTACGAGCAGTACTTC
CASSQGDSYSYEQYF
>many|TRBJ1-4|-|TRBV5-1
TGCGCCAGCAGCTCAACCGGACAGTTTGGATACGAAAAACTGTTTTTT
CASSSTGQFGYEKLFF
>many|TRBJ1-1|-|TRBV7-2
TGTGCCAGTAAGACCCTGAACACTGAAGCTTTCTTT
CASKTLNTEAFF
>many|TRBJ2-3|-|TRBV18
TGTGCCAGCTCACTCCGAGGAGATACGCAGTATTTT
CASSLRGDTQYF
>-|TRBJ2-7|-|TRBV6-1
TGTGCCAGCAGCGGGACGGTGACAGTGATACCCTACGAGCAGTACTTC
CASSGTVTVIPYEQYF
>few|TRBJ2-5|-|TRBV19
TGTGCCAGTAGTAGGGGTCGCCAAGAGACCCAGTACTTC
CASSRGRQETQYF
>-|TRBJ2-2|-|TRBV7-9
TGTGCCAGCAGCTTGACACCCGCGAACACCGGGGAGCTGTTTTTT
CASSLTPANTGELFF
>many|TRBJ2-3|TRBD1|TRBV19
TGTGCCAGTAGTGGGACAGGCACAGATACGCAGTATTTT
CASSGTGTDTQYF
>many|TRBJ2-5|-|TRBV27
TGTGCCAGCAGTTCAGGGGTGGTGGAGACCCAGTACTTC
CASSSGVVETQYF
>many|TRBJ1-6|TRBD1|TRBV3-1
TGTGCCAGCAGCCAGGGGACAGGACTCTCTTCACCCCTCCACTTT
CASSQGTGLSSPLHF
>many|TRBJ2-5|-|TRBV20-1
TGCAGTGCTAGAGATCGTCTTCGCCAAGAGACCCAGTACTTC
CSARDRLRQETQYF
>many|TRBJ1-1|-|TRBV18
TGTGCCAGCTCACCCAGAAACACTGAAGCTTTCTTT
CASSPRNTEAFF
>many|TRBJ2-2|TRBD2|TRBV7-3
TGTGCCAGCAGCTTAACAGCGGGAGGTGGGGAGCTGTTTTTT
CASSLTAGGGELFF
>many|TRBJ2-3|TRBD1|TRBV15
TGTGCCACCAGCAGAAAGGGACAGGGGACAGATACGCAGTATTTT
CATSRKGQGTDTQYF
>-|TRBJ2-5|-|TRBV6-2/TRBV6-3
TGTGCCAGCAGTCCCCAGGGGTGGGAGACCCAGTACTTC
CASSPQGWETQYF
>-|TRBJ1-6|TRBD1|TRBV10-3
TGTGCCATCAGTGATCGGGACAGGGGGATGTCACCCCTCCACTTT
CAISDRDRGMSPLHF
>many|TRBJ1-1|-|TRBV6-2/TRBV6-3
TGTGCCAGCAGTTATCAATCTAGTGAAGCTTTCTTT
CASSYQSSEAFF
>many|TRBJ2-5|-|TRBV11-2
TGTGCCAGCAGCGCAGCCCCTAGATCAAAAGAGACCCAGTACTTC
CASSAAPRSKETQYF
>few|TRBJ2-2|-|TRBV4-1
TGCGCCAGCAGCCAAGGGATCACCGGGGAGCTGTTTTTT
CASSQGITGELFF
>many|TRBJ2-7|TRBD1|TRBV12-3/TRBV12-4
TGTGCCAGCAGTTTAGGCGCCCGGACAGGGGGTCCCTACGAGCAGTACTTC
CASSLGARTGGPYEQYF
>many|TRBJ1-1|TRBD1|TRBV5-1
TGCGCCAGCAGCTTCACCACAGGGGACACTGAAGCTTTCTTT
CASSFTTGDTEAFF
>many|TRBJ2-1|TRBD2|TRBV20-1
TGCAGTGCTAGAGTGGCTAGCGGAAGGAATGAGCAGTTCTTC
CSARVASGRNEQFF
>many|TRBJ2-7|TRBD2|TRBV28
TGTGCCAGCAGTTTTTGGACTAGCGGGTTCTCCTACGAGCAGTACTTC
CASSFWTSGFSYEQYF
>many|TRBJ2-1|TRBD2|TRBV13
TGTGCCAGCAGCTTAGACCCGACTAGCGGGAGGGTTGGGGGCACTGAGCAGTTCTTC
CASSLDPTSGRVGGTEQFF
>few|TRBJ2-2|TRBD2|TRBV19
TGTGCCAGTAGTCTCATAGCGGGAGGTTCCGGGGAGCTGTTTTTT
CASSLIAGGSGELFF
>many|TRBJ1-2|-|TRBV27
TGTGCCAGCAGTCCAGCAGCGGGGAATAATGGCTACACCTTC
CASSPAAGNNGYTF
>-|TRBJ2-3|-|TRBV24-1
TGTGCCACCAGTGTGCGGGGAAGCACAGATACGCAGTATTTT
CATSVRGSTDTQYF
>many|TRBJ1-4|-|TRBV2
TGTGCCAGCAGTGCGCGGGGGGGTGAGACTAATGAAAAACTGTTTTTT
CASSARGGETNEKLFF
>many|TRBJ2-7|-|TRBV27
TGTGCCAGCAGTTTGTCTGGGGTAAGATACGAGCAGTACTTC
CASSLSGVRYEQYF
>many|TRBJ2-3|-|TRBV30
TGTGCCTGGAGTGGTGAACCGATGGATACGCAGTATTTT
CAWSGEPMDTQYF
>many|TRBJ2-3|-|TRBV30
TGTGCCTGGAGTCCGACAGGAGTTAGCACAGATACGCAGTATTTT
CAWSPTGVSTDTQYF
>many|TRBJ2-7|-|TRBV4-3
TGCGCCAGCAGCCTACCTAGTTGGGACTACGAGCAGTACTTC
CASSLPSWDYEQYF
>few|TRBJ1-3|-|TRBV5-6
TGTGCCAGCAGCTTGGATGGGGCCCCCTTCTCTGGAAACACCATATATTTT
CASSLDGAPFSGNTIYF
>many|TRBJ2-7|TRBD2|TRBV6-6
TGTGCCAGCAGTTACTCTGGTAGCGGGGCCTCCTACGAGCAGTACTTC
CASSYSGSGASYEQYF
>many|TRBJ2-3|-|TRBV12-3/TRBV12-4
TGTGCCAGCAGATTTGCTACTAGCACAGATACGCAGTATTTT
CASRFATSTDTQYF
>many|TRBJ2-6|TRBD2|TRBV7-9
TGTGCCAGCAGCTTTTCGGGGGGGCATGGGGCCAACGTCCTGACTTTC
CASSFSGGHGANVLTF
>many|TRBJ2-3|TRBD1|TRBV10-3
TGTGCCGTAAAGGGACAGGGGACTCTCACAGATACGCAGTATTTT
CAVKGQGTLTDTQYF